The T cell receptor beta chain described here comes from a study of T cell responses to AZD1222 COVID-19 vaccine. Clones were read by immunoSEQ multiplex PCR, and TCRdb kept only the in-frame ones, dropping some. The sample includes roughly 120,000 clones, about nine tenths seen only once; the top ten take 2.6%. Study-wide findings and caveats: Sampling captured repertoires only after the peak T cell response. White British people made up most donors, females outnumbered males, and clonal diversity was possibly underestimated. Baseline antibody screening turned up just a handful of seropositive AZD1222 recipients.

A note on this clone: Its antigen is not identified.

Second-dose timings of about 4 or about 12 weeks were pooled. The TCR comes from an adult who received the AZD1222 COVID-19 vaccine. This specimen was peripheral blood, taken 28 days after the second AZD1222 dose.

This chain's CDR3 is CASSWGGERGETQYF. DNA for the CDR3: TGTGCCAGCAGTTGGGGGGGGGAGCGAGGGGAGACCCAGTACTTC. V and J are TRBV6-5 and TRBJ2-5; TRBD2 aligns across 7 bases. V trimming: 4 bases; J trimming: 5 bases; junction bases outside the gene matches: 10. The CDR3 is 15 amino acids. Germline CDR1 reads MNHEY; CDR2 reads SVGAGI.